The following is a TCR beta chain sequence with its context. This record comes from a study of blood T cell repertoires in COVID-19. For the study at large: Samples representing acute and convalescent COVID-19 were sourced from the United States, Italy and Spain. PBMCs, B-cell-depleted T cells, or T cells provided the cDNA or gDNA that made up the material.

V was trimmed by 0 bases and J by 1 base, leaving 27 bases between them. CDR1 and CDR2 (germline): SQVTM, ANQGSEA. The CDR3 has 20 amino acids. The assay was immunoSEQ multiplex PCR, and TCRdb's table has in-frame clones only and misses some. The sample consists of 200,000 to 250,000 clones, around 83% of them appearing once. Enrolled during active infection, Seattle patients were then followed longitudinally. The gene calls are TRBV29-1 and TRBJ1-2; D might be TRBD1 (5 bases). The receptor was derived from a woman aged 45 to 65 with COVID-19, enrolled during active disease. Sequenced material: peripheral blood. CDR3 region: CSVEDLVGGTADQVNYGYTF. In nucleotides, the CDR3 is TGCAGCGTTGAAGATCTCGTCGGGGGAACTGCCGACCAAGTTAACTATGGCTACACCTTC.